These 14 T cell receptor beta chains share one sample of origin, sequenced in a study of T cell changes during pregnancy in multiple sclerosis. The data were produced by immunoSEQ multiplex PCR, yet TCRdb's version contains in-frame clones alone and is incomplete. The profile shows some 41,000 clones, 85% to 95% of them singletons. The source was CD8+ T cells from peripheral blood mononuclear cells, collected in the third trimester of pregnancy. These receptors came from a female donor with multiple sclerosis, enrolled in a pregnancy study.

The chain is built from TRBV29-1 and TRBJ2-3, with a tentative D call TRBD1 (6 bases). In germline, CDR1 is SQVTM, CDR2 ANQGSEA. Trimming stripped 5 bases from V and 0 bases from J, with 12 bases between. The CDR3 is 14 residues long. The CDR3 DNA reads TGCAGCGTTTGGGGGACACCCAGCACAGATACGCAGTATTTT. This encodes CSVWGTPSTDTQYF.

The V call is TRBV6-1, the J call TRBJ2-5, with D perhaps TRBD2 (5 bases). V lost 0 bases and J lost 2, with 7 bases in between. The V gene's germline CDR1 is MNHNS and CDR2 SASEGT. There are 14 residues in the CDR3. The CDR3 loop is CASSEARGQETQYF. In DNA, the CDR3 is TGTGCCAGCAGTGAAGCTCGGGGACAAGAGACCCAGTACTTC.

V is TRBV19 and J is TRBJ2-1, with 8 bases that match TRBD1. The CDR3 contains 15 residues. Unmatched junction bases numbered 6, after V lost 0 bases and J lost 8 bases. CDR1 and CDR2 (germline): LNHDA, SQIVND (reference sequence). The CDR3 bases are TGTGCCAGTAGTATAGATCGCGACAGGGGCCATGAGCAGTTCTTC. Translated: CASSIDRDRGHEQFF.

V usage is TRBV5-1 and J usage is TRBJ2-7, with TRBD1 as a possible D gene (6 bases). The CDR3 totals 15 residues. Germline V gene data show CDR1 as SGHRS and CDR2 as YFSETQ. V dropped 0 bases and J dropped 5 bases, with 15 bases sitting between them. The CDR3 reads CASSLAVQGPHEQYF. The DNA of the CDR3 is TGCGCCAGCAGCTTGGCTGTACAGGGACCCCACGAGCAGTACTTC.

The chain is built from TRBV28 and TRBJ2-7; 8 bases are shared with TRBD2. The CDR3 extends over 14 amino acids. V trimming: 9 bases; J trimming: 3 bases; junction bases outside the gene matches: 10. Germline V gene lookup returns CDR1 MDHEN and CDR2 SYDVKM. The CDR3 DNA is TGTGCCAGTGGAGTTCGGGGGGGAGACTACGAGCAGTACTTC. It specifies CASGVRGGDYEQYF.

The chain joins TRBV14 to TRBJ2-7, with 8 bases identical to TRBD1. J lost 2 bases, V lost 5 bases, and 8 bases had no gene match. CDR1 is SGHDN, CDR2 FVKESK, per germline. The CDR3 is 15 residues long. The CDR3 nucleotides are TGTGCCAGCAGCTACGCCGGGACAGGAACCTACGAGCAGTACTTC. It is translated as CASSYAGTGTYEQYF. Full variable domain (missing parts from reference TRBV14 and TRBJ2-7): EAGVTQFPSHSVIEKGQTVTLRCDPISGHDNLYWYRRVMGKEIKFLLHFVKESKQDESGMPNNRFLAERTGGTYSTLKVQPAELEDSGVYFCASSYAGTGTYEQYFGPGTRLTVT.

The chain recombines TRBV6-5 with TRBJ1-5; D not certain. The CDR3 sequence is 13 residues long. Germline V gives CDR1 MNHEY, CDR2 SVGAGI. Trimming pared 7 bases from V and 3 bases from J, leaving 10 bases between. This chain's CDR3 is CASTPGYNQPQHF. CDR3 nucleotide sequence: TGTGCCAGCACTCCAGGTTACAATCAGCCCCAGCATTTT.

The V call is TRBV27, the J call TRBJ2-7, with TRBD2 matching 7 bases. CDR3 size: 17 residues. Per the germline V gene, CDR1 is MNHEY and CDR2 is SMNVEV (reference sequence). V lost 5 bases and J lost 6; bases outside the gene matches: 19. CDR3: CASSPGTGGLHSREQYF. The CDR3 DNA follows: TGTGCCAGCAGTCCGGGGACGGGGGGACTCCACTCCCGCGAGCAGTACTTC.

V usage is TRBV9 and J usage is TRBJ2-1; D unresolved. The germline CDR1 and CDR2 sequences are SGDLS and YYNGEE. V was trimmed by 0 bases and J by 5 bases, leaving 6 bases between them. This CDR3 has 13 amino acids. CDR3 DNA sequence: TGTGCCAGCAGCGTAGGGGCCCACAATGAGCAGTTCTTC. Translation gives CASSVGAHNEQFF.

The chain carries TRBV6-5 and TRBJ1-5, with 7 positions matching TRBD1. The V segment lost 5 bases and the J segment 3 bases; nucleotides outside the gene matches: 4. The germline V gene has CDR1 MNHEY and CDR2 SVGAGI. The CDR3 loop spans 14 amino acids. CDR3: CASSTTGVNQPQHF. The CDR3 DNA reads TGTGCCAGCAGTACAACAGGGGTCAATCAGCCCCAGCATTTT.

CDR3 sequence reads: CASSSDDGREGQNEQYF. For the CDR3, the DNA is TGTGCCAGCAGCTCAGACGACGGCCGGGAGGGCCAGAACGAGCAGTACTTC. V usage is TRBV7-9 and J usage is TRBJ2-7; the match to TRBD2 covers 8 bases. Germline CDR1 is SEHNR and CDR2 is FQNEAQ (reference sequence). With V trimmed by 4 bases and J by 5 bases, 16 bases remained unmatched. There are 17 residues in the CDR3.

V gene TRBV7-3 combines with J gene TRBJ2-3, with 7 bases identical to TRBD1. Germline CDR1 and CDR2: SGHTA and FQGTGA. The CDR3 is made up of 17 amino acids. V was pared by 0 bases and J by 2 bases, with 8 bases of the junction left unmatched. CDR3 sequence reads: CASSLTPRDSNTDTQYF. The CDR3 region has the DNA TGTGCCAGCAGCTTAACACCCCGGGACAGCAACACAGATACGCAGTATTTT.

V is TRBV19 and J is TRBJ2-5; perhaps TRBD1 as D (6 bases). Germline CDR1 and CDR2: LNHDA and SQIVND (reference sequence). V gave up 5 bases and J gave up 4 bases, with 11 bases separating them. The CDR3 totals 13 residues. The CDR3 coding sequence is TGTGCCAGTAGTGAGTGGGGGCGAGAGACCCAGTACTTC. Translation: CASSEWGRETQYF.

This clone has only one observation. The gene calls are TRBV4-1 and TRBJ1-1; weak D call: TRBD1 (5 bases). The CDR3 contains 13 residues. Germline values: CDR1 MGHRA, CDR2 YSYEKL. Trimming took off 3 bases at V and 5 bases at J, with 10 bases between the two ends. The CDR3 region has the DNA TGCGCCAGCAGCCATGGCCCAGGGACTGAAGCTTTCTTT. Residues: CASSHGPGTEAFF.